Below are 5 T cell receptor beta chains sequenced from a single sample in a study of blood T cells in healthy people across ages. Alongside a J-beta primer mix, a sample-barcoded 5' primer served in a second PCR lasting about 6 to 11 cycles. TCRdb re-analysed the 5' RACE reads in MiXCR, keeping a single row per CDR3 protein. The sample has about 1.1 million distinct CDR3 sequences, about two fifths seen once. The sequencing sample was made of blood. The source is a man aged 18 to 29 in good health.

This clonotype was picked up a small number of times. V gene TRBV2 combines with J gene TRBJ1-2; 12 bases are a match to TRBD1. Looked up from germline, CDR1 is SNHLY and CDR2 is FYNNEI. This CDR3 has 14 residues. Unmatched junction bases numbered 8, after V lost 8 bases and J lost 7 bases. CDR3 bases: TGTGCCAGCTATGTGGGACAGGGGGCGGTTGGCTACACCTTC. Protein: CASYVGQGAVGYTF.

This clonotype was counted between two and nine times. J is TRBJ1-1 and V is TRBV5-1, with 9 positions matching TRBD1. CDR3 length equals 16 residues. J gave up 3 bases and V 0 bases, and 6 bases lay outside the gene matches. Germline values: CDR1 SGHRS, CDR2 YFSETQ. CDR3 loop: CASSLGTGVLYTEAFF. The CDR3 DNA sequence: TGCGCCAGCAGCTTGGGGACAGGGGTTTTGTACACTGAAGCTTTCTTT.

Details on this clonotype: The junction differs from germline at one of its ends, possibly a read error. CDR3 loop: CASSVAEGSYGYTF. In nucleotides, the CDR3 is TGTGCCAGCAGCGTAGCTGAAGGGTCCTATGGCTACACCTTC. V usage is TRBV7-2 and J usage is TRBJ1-2; no firm D call. The germline CDR1 and CDR2 sequences are SGHTA and FQGNSA. The CDR3 extends over 14 amino acids.

This chain links TRBV20-1 with TRBJ2-5, with TRBD1 identical over 8 bases. The J call is doubtful: the DNA matches TRBJ2-7 better. Germline V gene data show CDR1 as DFQATT and CDR2 as SNEGSKA (reference sequence). CDR3 size: 14 residues. The CDR3 loop reads CSANRQGFPYEQYF. The CDR3 DNA reads as TGCAGTGCTAACCGACAGGGGTTTCCCTACGAGCAGTACTTC.

Only a few counts were recorded for this clonotype. The CDR3 DNA reads as TGCAGTGCCCCCGGCCGCGCCGCGGATACGCAGTATTTT. Residues: CSAPGRAADTQYF. The J gene is TRBJ2-3, the V gene TRBV20-1; D gene unclear. CDR3 length: 13 residues. The V gene lost 6 bases and the J gene lost 6 bases, with 16 bases spanning the gap. The germline CDR1 and CDR2 sequences are DFQATT and SNEGSKA (reference sequence).